This T cell receptor beta chain was found in a study of T-cell memory formation after mild COVID-19. General study points: A balance of CD4 and CD8 characterized clones contracting day 15 to 85, whereas later expanders leaned CD4+. The main location of contracting CD4+ clones was CM and EM, and that of contracting CD8+ clones was EMRA.

Per germline, CDR1 MNHNS and CDR2 SASEGT. This CDR3 is built from 14 residues. V trimming: 5 bases; J trimming: 2 bases; junction bases outside the gene matches: 6. About this clonotype itself: Antigen unknown.

5'RACE primed from the constant segment yielded TCR alpha and TCR beta cDNA libraries bearing sample barcodes and UMIs. TCRdb re-derived calls from the 5' RACE reads in MiXCR, one entry per CDR3 protein. The repertoire consists of 130,000 to 150,000 distinct CDR3 sequences, with over 15% occurring once and the leading ten covering under 2.5%. Input material: PBMCs or a T cell subset sorted from them (not recorded which). The clonotype was recovered from an adult woman who had mild COVID-19 (a few samples of this study predate the infection). Cell type and time point are not known. The gene calls are TRBV6-1 and TRBJ2-7, with 7 bases identical to TRBD1. This CDR3 is CASSMTGTTYEQYF. The DNA for the CDR3 is TGTGCCAGCAGTATGACAGGGACCACCTACGAGCAGTACTTC.